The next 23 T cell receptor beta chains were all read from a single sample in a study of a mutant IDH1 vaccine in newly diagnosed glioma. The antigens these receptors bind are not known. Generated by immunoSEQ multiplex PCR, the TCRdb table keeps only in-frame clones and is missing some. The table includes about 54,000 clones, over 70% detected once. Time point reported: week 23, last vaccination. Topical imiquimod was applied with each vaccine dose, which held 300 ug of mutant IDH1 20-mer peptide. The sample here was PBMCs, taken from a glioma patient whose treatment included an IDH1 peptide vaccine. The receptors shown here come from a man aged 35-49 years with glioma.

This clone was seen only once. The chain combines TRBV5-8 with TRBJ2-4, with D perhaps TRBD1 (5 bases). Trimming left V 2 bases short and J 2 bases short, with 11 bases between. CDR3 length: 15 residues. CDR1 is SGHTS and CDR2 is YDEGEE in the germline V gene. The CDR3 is CASSLVQGSKNIQYF. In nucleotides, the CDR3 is TGTGCCAGCAGCTTAGTTCAGGGATCCAAAAACATTCAGTACTTC. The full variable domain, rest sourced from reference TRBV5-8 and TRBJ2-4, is EAGVTQSPTHLIKTRGQQATLRCSPISGHTSVYWYQQALGLGLQFLLWYDEGEERNRGNFPPRFSGRQFPNYSSELNVNALELEDSALYLCASSLVQGSKNIQYFGAGTRLSVL.

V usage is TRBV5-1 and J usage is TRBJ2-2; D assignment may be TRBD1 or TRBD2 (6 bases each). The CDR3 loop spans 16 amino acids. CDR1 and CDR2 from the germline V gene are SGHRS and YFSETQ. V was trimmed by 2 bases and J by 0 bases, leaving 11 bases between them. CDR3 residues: CASSFTGAANTGELFF. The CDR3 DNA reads TGCGCCAGCAGCTTTACGGGGGCCGCGAACACCGGGGAGCTGTTTTTT.

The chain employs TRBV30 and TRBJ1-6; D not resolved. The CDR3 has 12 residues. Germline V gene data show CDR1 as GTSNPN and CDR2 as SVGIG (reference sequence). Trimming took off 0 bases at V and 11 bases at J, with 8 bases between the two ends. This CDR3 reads CAWSVARAPLHF. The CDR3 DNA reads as TGTGCCTGGAGTGTCGCCCGGGCACCCCTCCACTTT. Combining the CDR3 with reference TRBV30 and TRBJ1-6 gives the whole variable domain SQTIHQWPATLVQPVGSPLSLECTVEGTSNPNLYWYRQAAGRGLQLLFYSVGIGQISSEVPQNLSASRPQDRQFILSSKKLLLSDSGFYLCAWSVARAPLHFGNGTRLTVT.

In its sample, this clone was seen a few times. The CDR3 sequence is CASSFDRGGNTIYF. The CDR3 nucleotides are TGTGCCAGCAGCTTCGACAGGGGAGGAAACACCATATATTTT. The chain uses TRBV7-9 and TRBJ1-3; TRBD1 matches at 8 bases. V was pared by 3 bases and J by 4 bases, with 2 bases of the junction left unmatched. CDR1 and CDR2 (germline): SEHNR, FQNEAQ (reference sequence). The CDR3 is 14 residues long. Full variable domain (rest looked up from reference TRBV7-9 and TRBJ1-3): DTGVSQNPRHKITKRGQNVTFRCDPISEHNRLYWYRQTLGQGPEFLTYFQNEAQLEKSRLLSDRFSAERPKGSFSTLEIQRTEQGDSAMYLCASSFDRGGNTIYFGEGSWLTVV.

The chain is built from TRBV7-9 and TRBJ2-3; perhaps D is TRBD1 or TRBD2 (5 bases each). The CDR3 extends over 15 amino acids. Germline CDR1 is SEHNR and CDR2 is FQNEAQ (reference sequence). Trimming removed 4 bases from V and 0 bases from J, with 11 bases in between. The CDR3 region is CASSSGTSSTDTQYF. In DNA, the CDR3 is TGTGCCAGCAGCTCAGGGACGTCTAGCACAGATACGCAGTATTTT.

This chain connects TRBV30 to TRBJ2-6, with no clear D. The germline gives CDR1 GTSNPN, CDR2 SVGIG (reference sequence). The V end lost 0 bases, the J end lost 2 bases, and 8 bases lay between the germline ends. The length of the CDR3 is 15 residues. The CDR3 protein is CAWSVQLAGANVLTF. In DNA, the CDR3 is TGTGCCTGGAGTGTACAACTCGCTGGGGCCAACGTCCTGACTTTC.

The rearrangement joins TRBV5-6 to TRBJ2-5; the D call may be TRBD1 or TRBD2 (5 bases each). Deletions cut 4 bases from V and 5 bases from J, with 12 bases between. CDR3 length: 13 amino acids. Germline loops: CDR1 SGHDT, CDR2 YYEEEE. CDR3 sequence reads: CASSRTGTETQYF. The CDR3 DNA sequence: TGTGCCAGCAGCCGGACGGGGACGGAGACCCAGTACTTC. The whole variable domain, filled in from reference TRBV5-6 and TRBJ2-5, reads DAGVTQSPTHLIKTRGQQVTLRCSPKSGHDTVSWYQQALGQGPQFIFQYYEEEERQRGNFPDRFSGHQFPNYSSELNVNALLLGDSALYLCASSRTGTETQYFGPGTRLLVL.

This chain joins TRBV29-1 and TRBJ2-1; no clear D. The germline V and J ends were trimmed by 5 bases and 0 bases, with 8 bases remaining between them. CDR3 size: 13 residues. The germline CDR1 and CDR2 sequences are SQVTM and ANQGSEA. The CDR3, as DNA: TGCAGCGTTCAGGTGAGCTCCTACAATGAGCAGTTCTTC. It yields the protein CSVQVSSYNEQFF.

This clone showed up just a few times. The CDR3: CASSLVTGDWKQYF. CDR3 bases: TGTGCCAGCAGCTTAGTCACCGGGGATTGGAAGCAGTACTTC. The rearrangement joins TRBV7-6 to TRBJ2-7; TRBD2 is a possible D gene (5 bases). Trimming cost V 1 base and J 8 bases, with 15 bases left between them. Germline V gene data show CDR1 as SGHVS and CDR2 as FNYEAQ. This CDR3 is built from 14 residues.

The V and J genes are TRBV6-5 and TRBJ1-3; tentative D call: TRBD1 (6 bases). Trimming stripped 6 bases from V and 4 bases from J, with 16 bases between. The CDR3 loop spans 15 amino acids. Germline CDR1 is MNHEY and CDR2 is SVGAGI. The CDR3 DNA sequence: TGTGCCAGCAGGCCCACAGGGACTTACGGAAACACCATATATTTT. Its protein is CASRPTGTYGNTIYF.

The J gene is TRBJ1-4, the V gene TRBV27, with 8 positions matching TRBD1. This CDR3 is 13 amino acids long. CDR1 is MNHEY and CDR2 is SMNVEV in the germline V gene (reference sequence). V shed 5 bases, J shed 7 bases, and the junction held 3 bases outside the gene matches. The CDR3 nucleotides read TGTGCCAGCAGTCAAACAGGGGGTGAAAAACTGTTTTTT. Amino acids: CASSQTGGEKLFF.

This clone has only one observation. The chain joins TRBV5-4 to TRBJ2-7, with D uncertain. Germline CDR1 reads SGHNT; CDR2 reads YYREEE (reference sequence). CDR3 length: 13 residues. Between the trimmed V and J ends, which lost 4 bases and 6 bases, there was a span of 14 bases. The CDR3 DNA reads TGTGCCAGCAGCCGAGGACCCACGGGCGAGCAGTACTTC. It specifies CASSRGPTGEQYF.

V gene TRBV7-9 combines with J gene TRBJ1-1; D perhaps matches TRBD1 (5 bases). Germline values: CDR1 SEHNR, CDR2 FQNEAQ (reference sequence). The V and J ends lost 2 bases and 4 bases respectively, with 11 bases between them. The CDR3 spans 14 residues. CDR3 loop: CASSLSGTSTEAFF. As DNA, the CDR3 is TGTGCCAGCAGCTTATCGGGGACGAGCACTGAAGCTTTCTTT.

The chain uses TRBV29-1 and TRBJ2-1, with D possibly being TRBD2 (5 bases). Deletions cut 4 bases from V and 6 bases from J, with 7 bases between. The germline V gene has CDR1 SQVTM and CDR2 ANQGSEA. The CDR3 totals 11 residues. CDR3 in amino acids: CSVGTFNEQFF. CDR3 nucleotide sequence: TGCAGCGTTGGGACTTTCAATGAGCAGTTCTTC.

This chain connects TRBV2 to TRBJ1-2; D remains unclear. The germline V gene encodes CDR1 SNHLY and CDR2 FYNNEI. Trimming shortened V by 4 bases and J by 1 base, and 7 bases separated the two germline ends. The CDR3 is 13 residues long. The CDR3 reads CASSAELNYGYTF. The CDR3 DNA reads TGTGCCAGCAGTGCCGAGCTTAACTATGGCTACACCTTC.

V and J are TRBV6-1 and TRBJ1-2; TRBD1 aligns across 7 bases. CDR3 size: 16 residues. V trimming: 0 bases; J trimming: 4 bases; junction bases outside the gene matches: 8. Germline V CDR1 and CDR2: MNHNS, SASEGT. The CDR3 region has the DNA TGTGCCAGCAGTGAAGCGCTTCCGGGACAGCTCTATGGCTACACCTTC. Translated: CASSEALPGQLYGYTF.

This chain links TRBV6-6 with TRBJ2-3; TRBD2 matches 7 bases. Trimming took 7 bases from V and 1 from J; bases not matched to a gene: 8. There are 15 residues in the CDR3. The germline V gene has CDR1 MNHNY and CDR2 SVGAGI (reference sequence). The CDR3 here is CASTKRGVGTDTQYF. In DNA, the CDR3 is TGTGCCAGCACCAAACGGGGGGTGGGCACAGATACGCAGTATTTT.

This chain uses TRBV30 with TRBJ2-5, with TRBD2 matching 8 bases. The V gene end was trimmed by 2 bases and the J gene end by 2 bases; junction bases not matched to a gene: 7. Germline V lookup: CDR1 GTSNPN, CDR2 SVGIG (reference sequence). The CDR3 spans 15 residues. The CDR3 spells CAWSRGGTPQETQYF. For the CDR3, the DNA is TGTGCCTGGAGTCGGGGGGGGACTCCGCAAGAGACCCAGTACTTC. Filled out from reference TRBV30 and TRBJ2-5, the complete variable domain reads SQTIHQWPATLVQPVGSPLSLECTVEGTSNPNLYWYRQAAGRGLQLLFYSVGIGQISSEVPQNLSASRPQDRQFILSSKKLLLSDSGFYLCAWSRGGTPQETQYFGPGTRLLVL.

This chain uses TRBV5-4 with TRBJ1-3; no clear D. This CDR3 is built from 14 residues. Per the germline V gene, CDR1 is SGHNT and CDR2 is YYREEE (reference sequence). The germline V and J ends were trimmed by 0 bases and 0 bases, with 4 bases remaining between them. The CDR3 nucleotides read TGTGCCAGCAGCTTGGGGAGCTCTGGAAACACCATATATTTT. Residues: CASSLGSSGNTIYF.

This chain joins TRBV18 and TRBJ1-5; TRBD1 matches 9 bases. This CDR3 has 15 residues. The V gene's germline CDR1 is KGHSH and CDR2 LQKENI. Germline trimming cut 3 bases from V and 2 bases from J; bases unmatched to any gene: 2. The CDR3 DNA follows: TGTGCCAGCTCACCCTGGACAGGGGGCAATCAGCCCCAGCATTTT. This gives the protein CASSPWTGGNQPQHF.

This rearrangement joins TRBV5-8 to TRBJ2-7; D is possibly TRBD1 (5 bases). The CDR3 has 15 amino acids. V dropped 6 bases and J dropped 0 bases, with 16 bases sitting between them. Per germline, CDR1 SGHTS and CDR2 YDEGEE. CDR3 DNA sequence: TGTGCCAGCACCCTATGGAGTGGGGCCTCCTACGAGCAGTACTTC. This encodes CASTLWSGASYEQYF.

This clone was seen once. CDR3 coding DNA: TGTGCCAGCAGCCAAACCCTCGGGACAGCCTCCTATAATTCACCCCTCCACTTT. Translated, it gives CASSQTLGTASYNSPLHF. The chain recombines TRBV16 with TRBJ1-6, with 7 bases lining up with TRBD1. The junction had 7 bases not matched to a gene; V was cut back by 2 bases and J by 0 bases. The CDR3 has 18 residues. The germline V gene has CDR1 KGHSY and CDR2 FQNENV.

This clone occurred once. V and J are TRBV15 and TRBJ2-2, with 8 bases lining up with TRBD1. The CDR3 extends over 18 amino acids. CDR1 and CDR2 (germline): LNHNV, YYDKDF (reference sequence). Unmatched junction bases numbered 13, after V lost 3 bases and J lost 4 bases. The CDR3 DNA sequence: TGTGCCACCAGCAGGGGTCGGACAGGGACAGCTAGCACCGGGGAGCTGTTTTTT. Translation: CATSRGRTGTASTGELFF.